A selection of T cell receptor beta chains follows, all from one sample in a study of T-cell memory formation after mild COVID-19. Each CDR3 protein is one row after TCRdb ran MiXCR on the 5' RACE reads. The repertoire holds around 80,000 distinct CDR3 sequences, around 14% seen once, with 25% to 35% in the top ten. Sequenced material: PBMCs or a T cell subset sorted from them (not recorded which). The receptors were sampled from an adult woman who had mild COVID-19 (a few samples of this study predate the infection). Cell type and time point are not known. The CDR3 runs from the conserved cysteine through the conserved F or W. The order of the fields is V gene, J gene, clone size, D gene, CDR3 protein, CDR3 DNA. The D gene is left open where the match is weak. The size of a clone is reported for some rows only, either as once, few or many, or as a class for expanded clones.

TRBV4-1	TRBJ2-1	NA	TRBD2	CASSQEPPPSGRWGEQFF	TGCGCCAGCAGCCAAGAACCCCCCCCTAGCGGGAGGTGGGGGGAGCAGTTCTTC
TRBV14	TRBJ2-1	NA	NA	CASSQVPGGGTNEQFF	TGTGCCAGCAGCCAAGTCCCCGGGGGTGGGACCAATGAGCAGTTCTTC
TRBV5-6	TRBJ2-6	NA	TRBD1	CASSPQGDANVLTF	TGTGCCAGCAGCCCACAGGGGGATGCCAACGTCCTGACTTTC
TRBV20-1	TRBJ2-2	few	NA	CSAIPGTNTGELFF	TGCAGTGCTATTCCGGGAACAAACACCGGGGAGCTGTTTTTT
TRBV7-2	TRBJ2-1	NA	TRBD2	CASSSVAGGPSNEQFF	TGTGCCAGCAGCTCCGTAGCGGGGGGGCCGAGTAATGAGCAGTTCTTC
TRBV4-1	TRBJ1-2	few	NA	CASSLDRQMGGYTF	TGCGCCAGCAGCCTTGACAGGCAGATGGGTGGCTACACCTTC
TRBV5-6	TRBJ1-2	few	TRBD1	CASSLAAGGTNYGYTF	TGTGCCAGCAGCTTGGCAGCAGGGGGGACTAACTATGGCTACACCTTC
TRBV9	TRBJ2-7	few	TRBD2	CASSEASGPTEQYF	TGTGCCAGCAGCGAGGCTAGCGGGCCTACGGAGCAGTACTTC
TRBV5-1	TRBJ2-7	NA	TRBD2	CASSLEGLASYYEQYF	TGCGCCAGCAGCTTGGAGGGACTAGCATCATACTACGAGCAGTACTTC
TRBV7-9	TRBJ2-4	NA	NA	CASSLAQTIQYF	TGTGCCAGCAGCTTAGCGCAGACCATTCAGTACTTC
TRBV2	TRBJ2-3	few	NA	CASSEAREVTDTQYF	TGTGCCAGCAGTGAAGCGCGTGAAGTAACAGATACGCAGTATTTT
TRBV6-6	TRBJ2-7	few	NA	CASRIDKSYEQYF	TGTGCCAGCAGGATTGACAAGTCCTACGAGCAGTACTTC
TRBV7-3	TRBJ2-1	NA	NA	CASSFESEEQFF	TGTGCCAGCAGCTTTGAAAGCGAAGAGCAGTTCTTC
TRBV5-6	TRBJ2-3	few	NA	CASLHGGRVDTQYF	TGTGCCAGCCTACACGGGGGCCGGGTAGATACGCAGTATTTT
TRBV5-5	TRBJ2-3	few	NA	CASSLTLPDTQYF	TGTGCCAGCAGCTTAACATTGCCGGATACGCAGTATTTT
TRBV3-1	TRBJ1-2	NA	NA	CASSQDGFGGPYGYTF	TGTGCCAGCAGCCAAGACGGATTCGGGGGGCCTTACGGCTACACCTTC
TRBV7-9	TRBJ2-1	few	NA	CASIEGGFTEQFF	TGTGCCAGCATCGAGGGGGGCTTTACTGAGCAGTTCTTC
TRBV14	TRBJ2-1	NA	NA	CASSQELTGDEQFF	TGTGCCAGCAGCCAAGAACTGACCGGCGATGAGCAGTTCTTC
TRBV11-1	TRBJ2-7	few	TRBD1	CASSLIGTGRPYEQYF	TGTGCCAGCAGCTTAATCGGGACAGGGAGACCCTACGAGCAGTACTTC
TRBV4-1	TRBJ2-5	NA	NA	CASSQEIRGIEETQYF	TGCGCCAGCAGCCAAGAAATCCGGGGGATAGAAGAGACCCAGTACTTC
TRBV6-2/TRBV6-3	TRBJ2-6	NA	NA	CASSYFPGANVLTF	TGTGCCAGCAGCTACTTCCCTGGGGCCAACGTCCTGACTTTC
TRBV13	TRBJ2-3	NA	TRBD1	CASSSGTEFSTDTQYF	TGTGCCAGCAGCTCCGGGACAGAGTTCTCCACAGATACGCAGTATTTT
TRBV7-9	TRBJ2-3	few	NA	CASSLSGVAGTDTQYF	TGTGCCAGCAGCTTATCGGGTGTTGCGGGCACAGATACGCAGTATTTT
TRBV3-1	TRBJ2-1	few	NA	CASSQAARDNEQFF	TGTGCCAGCAGCCAGGCGGCAAGAGACAATGAGCAGTTCTTC
TRBV19	TRBJ1-1	NA	NA	CASSIALNTEAFF	TGTGCCAGTAGTATCGCACTGAACACTGAAGCTTTCTTT
TRBV7-9	TRBJ1-1	once	NA	CASSSRDGEHTEAFF	TGTGCCAGCAGCTCCCGGGACGGCGAACATACTGAAGCTTTCTTT
TRBV20-1	TRBJ2-1	NA	TRBD2	CSADLPGLAEYNEQFF	TGCAGTGCGGACCTCCCGGGACTAGCGGAGTACAATGAGCAGTTCTTC
TRBV4-1	TRBJ1-1	NA	NA	CASSPPWRKDTEAFF	TGCGCCAGCAGCCCTCCCTGGCGCAAAGACACTGAAGCTTTCTTT
TRBV18	TRBJ2-1	NA	NA	CASSLGPGYNEQFF	TGTGCCAGCTCCCTCGGACCGGGCTACAATGAGCAGTTCTTC
TRBV27	TRBJ2-7	few	NA	CASSLFGPEAYEQYF	TGTGCCAGCAGTTTATTCGGGCCGGAAGCCTACGAGCAGTACTTC
TRBV9	TRBJ2-7	few	NA	CASSGGPGRPYEQYF	TGTGCCAGCAGCGGGGGTCCCGGCAGACCCTACGAGCAGTACTTC
TRBV24-1	TRBJ1-1	NA	NA	CAKSHGGPGTEAFF	TGTGCCAAGAGTCACGGGGGTCCTGGTACTGAAGCTTTCTTT